Below, 16 T cell receptor beta chains from the same sample are listed, as sequenced in a study of response to subunit inactivated influenza vaccine. TCRdb recomputed calls from the RT-PCR reads with MiXCR, one row per CDR3 protein. In the table there are hundreds of thousands of distinct CDR3 sequences, under 15% of which are singletons. The material sequenced was PBMCs from blood, taken about 40 days after vaccination. All receptors come from a man aged 45-65 years who received an inactivated influenza vaccine.

This clonotype was observed a handful of times. The chain uses TRBV5-1 and TRBJ1-5, with D maybe TRBD1 (6 bases). Germline V gene lookup returns CDR1 SGHRS and CDR2 YFSETQ. The CDR3 extends over 15 amino acids. V was clipped by 0 bases and J by 5 bases, with 12 bases between them. CDR3 nucleotides: TGCGCCAGCAGCTTGGAAGGGGGGGCCTATCAGCCCCAGCATTTT. Its translation is CASSLEGGAYQPQHF.

This clonotype was detected many times. The chain carries TRBV6-5 and TRBJ2-7, with unresolved D. V gave up 8 bases and J gave up 4 bases, with 9 bases separating them. The CDR3 consists of 11 residues. Germline V gives CDR1 MNHEY, CDR2 SVGAGI. The CDR3 bases are TGTGCCAGCCGCCTGGCGTACGAGCAGTACTTC. Amino acids: CASRLAYEQYF.

The CDR3 bases are TGCGCCAGCAGCTTGGAGACTAGCGGGGTCGAGACCCAGTACTTC. Its translation: CASSLETSGVETQYF. The chain joins TRBV5-1 to TRBJ2-5; 11 nucleotides agree with TRBD2. The CDR3 loop spans 15 amino acids. The V gene end was trimmed by 0 bases and the J gene end by 5 bases; junction bases not matched to a gene: 3. CDR1 is SGHRS, CDR2 YFSETQ, per germline.

This clonotype was counted only a few times. The V and J genes are TRBV6-2 or TRBV6-3 and TRBJ2-2; TRBD1 agrees at 7 bases. With 6 bases clipped from V and 0 bases from J, the junction kept 7 bases outside the gene matches. The CDR3 runs 16 residues. CDR1 and CDR2 (germline): MNHEY, SVGEGT. The CDR3 reads CASRSSGTANTGELFF. The CDR3 coding sequence is TGTGCCAGCAGATCGTCCGGGACAGCGAACACCGGGGAGCTGTTTTTT.

This clonotype turned up a few times. The chain has TRBV20-1 and TRBJ2-1; the match to TRBD2 covers 10 bases. The V gene end was trimmed by 0 bases and the J gene end by 6 bases; junction bases not matched to a gene: 14. The CDR3 is made up of 18 amino acids. CDR1 DFQATT and CDR2 SNEGSKA come from the germline V gene (reference sequence). The CDR3 is CSARDHSRTSGVFNEQFF. CDR3 DNA: TGCAGTGCTAGAGATCATTCCCGAACTAGCGGGGTCTTCAATGAGCAGTTCTTC.

This clonotype has just a few counts. V is TRBV4-1 and J is TRBJ1-6; D may be TRBD1 (5 bases). There are 16 residues in the CDR3. Germline CDR1 and CDR2: MGHRA and YSYEKL. V gave up 3 bases and J gave up 7 bases, with 16 bases separating them. The CDR3 DNA reads TGCGCCAGCAGCCAGGTACGGCCAGGGTGGAATTCACCCCTCCACTTT. Residues: CASSQVRPGWNSPLHF.

In its sample, this clonotype was seen a few times. Here the CDR3 reads CATSDIAGAQETQYF. The CDR3 DNA is TGTGCCACCAGTGATATAGCGGGGGCACAAGAGACCCAGTACTTC. J is TRBJ2-5 and V is TRBV24-1, with TRBD2 identical over 9 bases. Germline CDR1 and CDR2: KGHDR and SFDVKD. Trimming took 3 bases from V and 2 from J; bases not matched to a gene: 3. The CDR3 length is 15 residues.

This clonotype has a handful of counts. The rearrangement links TRBV20-1 to TRBJ1-5; D is unclear. Germline V CDR1 and CDR2: DFQATT, SNEGSKA (reference sequence). This CDR3 region has 13 residues. Trimming shortened V by 0 bases and J by 7 bases, and 10 bases separated the two germline ends. The CDR3 DNA reads TGCAGTGCTAGAGATTCGGGGTCCCAGCCCCAGCATTTT. This translates into CSARDSGSQPQHF.

The rearrangement joins TRBV10-1 to TRBJ2-7, with D unresolved. This CDR3 has 14 residues. From germline, CDR1 is WNHNN and CDR2 SYGVQD (reference sequence). V shed 0 bases and J shed 6 bases, with 12 bases lying between them. The CDR3 sequence is CASSESGFGLEQYF. The CDR3, as DNA: TGCGCCAGCAGTGAGTCGGGGTTTGGCCTCGAGCAGTACTTC.

This clonotype was counted at least ten times. This rearrangement joins TRBV6-5 to TRBJ2-7; D not resolved. V was cut by 4 bases and J by 2 bases, with 12 bases left in between. The CDR3 has 14 residues. Germline loops: CDR1 MNHEY, CDR2 SVGAGI. The CDR3 bases are TGTGCCAGCAGTTTTCGGGCCTTTGCCTACGAGCAGTACTTC. Translating gives CASSFRAFAYEQYF.

This clonotype came up once. The rearrangement joins TRBV2 to TRBJ2-1; possibly TRBD2 for D (6 bases). CDR1 is SNHLY, CDR2 FYNNEI, per germline. The CDR3 extends over 13 amino acids. V lost 6 bases and J 9 bases, leaving 15 bases between the germline ends. The CDR3, as DNA: TGTGCCAGCAGGTTACGGAGGGCGGGTGAGCAGTTCTTC. It codes for CASRLRRAGEQFF.

In its sample, this clonotype was seen a few times. The rearrangement uses TRBV5-1 and TRBJ2-1; the match to TRBD1 covers 7 bases. This CDR3 is 16 amino acids long. V lost 4 bases to trimming and J lost 5 bases; unmatched junction nucleotides: 12. Germline V lookup: CDR1 SGHRS, CDR2 YFSETQ. This chain's CDR3 is CASSQGSTGRNNEQFF. As DNA, the CDR3 is TGCGCCAGCAGCCAGGGATCGACAGGGCGGAACAATGAGCAGTTCTTC.

This clonotype has more than one count but fewer than ten. The gene calls are TRBV6-1 and TRBJ2-2; 7 bases are a match to TRBD2. Germline-derived CDR1 and CDR2 are MNHNS and SASEGT. This CDR3 contains 15 residues. With V trimmed by 6 bases and J by 6 bases, 10 bases remained unmatched. The CDR3 sequence: CASSAYTSAAGELFF. The CDR3 DNA reads as TGTGCCAGCAGCGCCTATACTAGCGCCGCCGGGGAGCTGTTTTTT.

The J gene is TRBJ2-3, the V gene TRBV7-2, with 11 bases that match TRBD2. The germline V gene encodes CDR1 SGHTA and CDR2 FQGNSA. The CDR3 consists of 14 residues. Losses at the gene ends were 5 bases for V and 4 bases for J; bases not matched to a gene: 2. The CDR3 DNA sequence: TGTGCCAGCAGCCGGACTAGCGGGTCAGATACGCAGTATTTT. Amino acids: CASSRTSGSDTQYF. Full variable domain (outside the CDR3, taken from reference TRBV7-2 and TRBJ2-3): GAGVSQSPSNKVTEKGKDVELRCDPISGHTALYWYRQSLGQGLEFLIYFQGNSAPDKSGLPSDRFSAERTGGSVSTLTIQRTQQEDSAVYLCASSRTSGSDTQYFGPGTRLTVL.

The rearrangement links TRBV11-2 to TRBJ2-7; TRBD1 is a possible D gene (6 bases). V gave up 6 bases and J gave up 3 bases, with 18 bases separating them. CDR3 length: 15 residues. Looked up from germline, CDR1 is SGHAT and CDR2 is FQNNGV. In nucleotides, the CDR3 is TGTGCCAGCAGATACCGGGACACGGGCGTCTACGAGCAGTACTTC. Translated, it gives CASRYRDTGVYEQYF.

This clonotype was seen a handful of times. This sequence joins TRBV6-1 and TRBJ2-5, with unresolved D. The CDR3 loop spans 15 amino acids. Germline CDR1 is MNHNS and CDR2 is SASEGT. Trimming shortened V by 8 bases and J by 0 bases, and 16 bases separated the two germline ends. This CDR3 reads CASYGLVGYQETQYF. The CDR3 DNA reads TGTGCCAGCTACGGCCTTGTTGGGTACCAAGAGACCCAGTACTTC.